This T cell receptor beta chain was found in a study of blood T cell repertoires in COVID-19. Study background: Sites across the United States, Italy and Spain contributed samples from acute and convalescent COVID-19. Nucleic acid was either cDNA or gDNA, and it came from T cells, B-cell-depleted T cells, or PBMCs.

The CDR3 loop spans 15 amino acids. In germline, CDR1 is SGHTA, CDR2 FQGNSA. Trimming left V 4 bases short and J 2 bases short, with 14 bases between. Original processing notes: How many nucleated cells were present was estimated from reference gene primer amplification. TCRdb's table, derived via immunoSEQ multiplex PCR, lists solely in-frame clones and lacks some. The D gene and trimming were derived from the DNA, and the V and J assignments and clone size from that table. The sample holds over 150,000 clones, around 83% seen once. The chain joins TRBV7-2 to TRBJ1-2; D possibly corresponds to TRBD1 (6 bases). The specimen was peripheral blood. The clonotype comes from an older woman with acute or convalescent COVID-19. This CDR3 is CASSSNRALNYGYTF. For the CDR3, the DNA is TGTGCCAGCAGCTCCAACAGGGCACTCAACTATGGCTACACCTTC.